Below, 20 T cell receptor beta chains from the same sample are listed, as sequenced in a study of shared T cell receptors in the human thymus. Method: immunoSEQ multiplex PCR; TCRdb's copy keeps in-frame clones and lacks some. The sample holds approximately 760,000 clones; 70% to 90% are singletons and the top ten take roughly 0.01%. In addition, the sample was reused for a study of human thymus T cells.

Sequenced material: thymocytes. These receptors all come from a girl less than two years old with a congenital heart defect.

The genes are TRBV28 and TRBJ2-7, with TRBD1 as a possible D gene (5 bases). The V gene's germline CDR1 is MDHEN and CDR2 SYDVKM. The CDR3 extends over 18 amino acids. V was cut by 5 bases and J by 4 bases, with 27 bases left in between. DNA of the CDR3: TGTGCCAGCAGTAATGGGATGGGGCTTTCTCCTCCCAAGTACGAGCAGTACTTC. Its protein is CASSNGMGLSPPKYEQYF.

The V call is TRBV5-1, the J call TRBJ2-3; D ambiguous. This CDR3 is 12 amino acids long. Trimming removed 6 bases from V and 4 bases from J, with 9 bases in between. CDR1 and CDR2 from the germline V gene are SGHRS and YFSETQ. The CDR3 DNA sequence: TGCGCCAGCAAAAGAGATGCAGATACGCAGTATTTT. Translating it yields CASKRDADTQYF. The full variable domain, its missing parts supplied by reference TRBV5-1 and TRBJ2-3, is KAGVTQTPRYLIKTRGQQVTLSCSPISGHRSVSWYQQTPGQGLQFLFEYFSETQRNKGNFPGRFSGRQFSNSRSEMNVSTLELGDSALYLCASKRDADTQYFGPGTRLTVL.

In this sample, this clone turned up once. V is TRBV18 and J is TRBJ1-1, with 7 bases lining up with TRBD1. The CDR3 has 15 residues. The J segment lost 0 bases and the V segment lost 2 bases, leaving 3 bases of the junction unmatched. Germline loops: CDR1 KGHSH, CDR2 LQKENI. The CDR3 region has the DNA TGTGCCAGCTCACCAGTGGGACAGCTGAACACTGAAGCTTTCTTT. Translation: CASSPVGQLNTEAFF.

The chain joins TRBV5-1 to TRBJ2-1; 9 bases agree with TRBD1. The CDR3 runs 12 residues. V shed 7 bases and J 8 bases; nucleotides not matched to a gene: 4. The germline V gene encodes CDR1 SGHRS and CDR2 YFSETQ. The CDR3 sequence is CASAGQGDEQFF. The CDR3 DNA reads as TGCGCCAGCGCGGGACAGGGAGATGAGCAGTTCTTC.

The chain recombines TRBV6-1 with TRBJ1-4; D is perhaps TRBD1 (5 bases). Looked up from germline, CDR1 is MNHNS and CDR2 is SASEGT. CDR3 length: 16 residues. Trimming cost V 3 bases and J 7 bases, with 18 bases left between them. CDR3 region: CASSDPVQGGREKLFF. The CDR3, as DNA: TGTGCCAGCAGTGACCCCGTGCAGGGTGGGCGTGAAAAACTGTTTTTT.

The chain is built from TRBV5-8 and TRBJ2-7; TRBD1 matches at 8 bases. The CDR3 is 15 amino acids. V lost 5 bases and J lost 2; bases outside the gene matches: 9. The germline V gene has CDR1 SGHTS and CDR2 YDEGEE. CDR3 sequence: CASRLDRGPPYEQYF. CDR3 bases: TGTGCCAGCAGATTAGACAGGGGCCCCCCCTACGAGCAGTACTTC.

CDR3 sequence: CASSVTGVNTEAFF. The CDR3 DNA reads as TGTGCCAGCAGCGTGACAGGGGTGAACACTGAAGCTTTCTTT. The chain is built from TRBV13 and TRBJ1-1; TRBD1 aligns across 8 bases. Germline CDR1 PRHDT, CDR2 FYEKMQ (reference sequence). Trimming removed 5 bases from V and 0 bases from J; junction bases left unmatched: 2. There are 14 residues in the CDR3.

This clone was detected a few times. The chain employs TRBV6-5 and TRBJ1-5; 7 nucleotides align to TRBD1. Germline assignment: CDR1 MNHEY and CDR2 SVGAGI. V shed 4 bases and J 3 bases; nucleotides not matched to a gene: 6. CDR3 length: 15 amino acids. CDR3 nucleotides: TGTGCCAGCAGTTCCCAGGGGGACATCAATCAGCCCCAGCATTTT. As protein: CASSSQGDINQPQHF.

The CDR3 here is CASSLLGGVYEQYF. CDR3 sequence (DNA): TGTGCCAGCAGTTTACTAGGGGGCGTCTACGAGCAGTACTTC. The chain has TRBV27 and TRBJ2-7; TRBD1 aligns across 7 bases. CDR3 length: 14 residues. The germline gives CDR1 MNHEY, CDR2 SMNVEV (reference sequence). V trimming: 2 bases; J trimming: 3 bases; junction bases outside the gene matches: 4.

CDR3 DNA: TGTGCCAGCAGCCAAGATCGGCTGGGACACCGGGACGAAGAGACCCAGTACTTC. Amino acid sequence: CASSQDRLGHRDEETQYF. The V gene is TRBV5-5, the J gene TRBJ2-5, with TRBD1 as a possible D gene (6 bases). The CDR3 loop spans 18 amino acids. Germline V gives CDR1 SGHKS, CDR2 YYEKEE (reference sequence). V was shortened by 4 bases and J by 3 bases, with 25 bases between the two germline ends.

The chain carries TRBV6-5 and TRBJ1-3; D unclear. The CDR3 is 15 residues long. The germline gives CDR1 MNHEY, CDR2 SVGAGI. With 2 bases removed from V and 0 bases from J, the gap between germline ends came to 8 bases. The CDR3 protein is CASSYGRSSGNTIYF. The CDR3 nucleotides are TGTGCCAGCAGTTACGGCCGGAGCTCTGGAAACACCATATATTTT.

In regard to this clone: The same CDR3 also results from other DNA sequences found in this sample. The chain has TRBV27 and TRBJ2-1, with TRBD2 matching 11 bases. CDR3 length: 15 residues. Germline V gene data show CDR1 as MNHEY and CDR2 as SMNVEV (reference sequence). With V trimmed by 5 bases and J by 2 bases, 2 bases remained unmatched. CDR3 sequence: CASSLSGGAYNEQFF. The CDR3 DNA sequence: TGTGCCAGCAGTCTTAGCGGGGGGGCCTACAATGAGCAGTTCTTC.

The CDR3 reads CASSYRGVSGYTF. As DNA, the CDR3 is TGTGCCAGCAGTTACAGGGGTGTGAGTGGCTACACCTTC. This chain uses TRBV6-6 with TRBJ1-2; perhaps TRBD1 as D (5 bases). V lost 2 bases and J 7 bases, leaving 11 bases between the germline ends. Germline CDR1 reads MNHNY; CDR2 reads SVGAGI (reference sequence). The CDR3 consists of 13 residues.

V and J are TRBV10-3 and TRBJ1-1; TRBD1 matches at 8 bases. The V gene's germline CDR1 is ENHRY and CDR2 SYGVKD. The ends lost 7 bases at V and 5 bases at J; junction bases unmatched: 15. The CDR3 has 16 amino acids. CDR3 amino acids: CAINQDANRGLTEAFF. The DNA for the CDR3 is TGTGCCATCAATCAAGACGCGAACAGGGGGTTGACTGAAGCTTTCTTT.

The chain employs TRBV18 and TRBJ2-7; tentatively, D is TRBD2 (6 bases). V gave up 4 bases and J gave up 4 bases, with 20 bases separating them. The CDR3 is 16 residues long. Looked up from germline, CDR1 is KGHSH and CDR2 is LQKENI. Here the CDR3 DNA reads TGTGCCAGCTCACGAGCCGGGACTTCAAGTCGGTACGAGCAGTACTTC. It translates to CASSRAGTSSRYEQYF.

The chain has TRBV6-1 and TRBJ2-1; 7 bases align to TRBD1. Germline assignment: CDR1 MNHNS and CDR2 SASEGT. V shed 4 bases, J shed 8 bases, and the junction held 17 bases outside the gene matches. This CDR3 spans 17 amino acids. CDR3 region: CASSVRTWDSSLDEQFF. CDR3 nucleotide sequence: TGTGCCAGCAGTGTTCGCACCTGGGACAGTAGCTTGGATGAGCAGTTCTTC.

The table lists this clone with a count of one. For the CDR3, the DNA is TGTGCCAGCAGCTTAGGGGTAGACAACAATGAGCAGTTCTTC. This gives the protein CASSLGVDNNEQFF. The J gene is TRBJ2-1, the V gene TRBV7-2, with D uncertain. CDR1 SGHTA and CDR2 FQGNSA come from the germline V gene. V was pared by 1 base and J by 5 bases, with 9 bases between. The CDR3 covers 14 residues.

The chain recombines TRBV6-5 with TRBJ1-2; 11 nucleotides align to TRBD1. Trimming took 10 bases from V and 8 from J; bases not matched to a gene: 12. The CDR3 has 14 residues. Germline CDR1 is MNHEY and CDR2 is SVGAGI. The CDR3 bases are TGTGCCACCAACCGCGGGACAGGGGGGTCGGGCTACACCTTC. The encoded protein is CATNRGTGGSGYTF.

This clone has just a few counts. V usage is TRBV7-9 and J usage is TRBJ1-1; D is possibly TRBD1 (6 bases). This CDR3 has 12 amino acids. The V end was cut by 9 bases, the J end by 5 bases, with 13 bases between. The germline V gene encodes CDR1 SEHNR and CDR2 FQNEAQ (reference sequence). CDR3 DNA: TGTGCCAGTAACAGGGTTATTACTGAAGCTTTCTTT. This encodes CASNRVITEAFF.

This chain uses TRBV6-1 with TRBJ2-6, with D tentatively TRBD1 (7 bases). Deletions cut 3 bases from V and 4 bases from J, with 22 bases between. The CDR3 covers 19 residues. The germline gives CDR1 MNHNS, CDR2 SASEGT. In DNA, the CDR3 is TGTGCCAGCAGTGAGGGATACGACAGGGAGGAGTCCGGGGCCAACGTCCTGACTTTC. Its translation: CASSEGYDREESGANVLTF.